The clone carrying this T cell receptor (beta chain) was seen a single time. This record comes from a study of technical replicates of blood from several donors. Unmatched junction bases numbered 9, after V lost 2 bases and J lost 7 bases. The CDR3 consists of 15 residues. Per germline, CDR1 SGDLS and CDR2 YYNGEE. Produced via immunoSEQ multiplex PCR; TCRdb's table is partial and in-frame only. The repertoire consists of roughly 76,000 clones, with around 94% occurring once and the leading ten covering 0.39%. This TCR was recovered from a human donor in good health. This sequence joins TRBV9 and TRBJ2-3, with 8 bases that match TRBD2. The sequencing input was T cells isolated from PBMCs. CDR3 nucleotides: TGTGCCAGCAGCGTCTTTCCGGGACTAGAGAATACGCAGTATTTT. It specifies CASSVFPGLENTQYF.